Listed below are T cell receptor beta chains from one sample, sequenced in a study of Ad26.COV2.S vaccination and SARS-CoV-2 variants. Generated by immunoSEQ multiplex PCR, the TCRdb table keeps only in-frame clones and is missing some. The table lists roughly 180,000 clones, about 83% of them singletons. The material sequenced was peripheral blood, taken after recovery from COVID-19. The receptors come from a human donor who had recovered from COVID-19. Both conserved end residues are part of each CDR3. The order of the fields is V gene, clone size, D gene, J gene, CDR3 protein, CDR3 DNA. D genes are given only for firm matches. Size is omitted from some rows. Given values are once, few, many or a class for expanded clones.

TRBV5-1	NA	TRBD2	TRBJ2-5	CASSTPAGGKGRETQYF	TGCGCCAGCAGCACTCCAGCGGGAGGGAAGGGGCGGGAGACCCAGTACTTC
TRBV30	NA	TRBD2	TRBJ2-1	CAWSSGLAGYNEQFF	TGTGCCTGGAGTTCCGGACTAGCGGGATACAATGAGCAGTTCTTC
TRBV6-4	NA	NA	TRBJ2-1	CASSELYRGEQFF	TGTGCCAGCAGTGAGCTTTATAGGGGGGAGCAGTTCTTC
TRBV7-3	NA	NA	TRBJ2-1	CASRNRLPPYNEQFF	TGTGCCAGCAGGAATAGACTCCCCCCATACAATGAGCAGTTCTTC
TRBV5-1	once	NA	TRBJ1-1	CASSLEADMNTEAFF	TGCGCCAGCAGCTTGGAGGCGGATATGAACACTGAAGCTTTCTTT
TRBV3-1/TRBV3-2	NA	NA	TRBJ2-3	CASSYDPQGTDTQYF	TGTGCCAGCAGCTACGACCCCCAGGGCACAGATACGCAGTATTTT
TRBV3-1/TRBV3-2	NA	TRBD1	TRBJ2-5	CASSPRTGEWETQYF	TGTGCCAGCAGCCCACGGACAGGGGAGTGGGAGACCCAGTACTTC
TRBV30	NA	NA	TRBJ2-2	CASPGLGRELFF	TGTGCCTCCCCCGGGCTAGGCCGGGAGCTGTTTTTT
TRBV7-6	NA	NA	TRBJ1-6	CASSSNRVNSPLHF	TGTGCCAGCAGCTCTAACAGGGTTAATTCACCCCTCCACTTT
TRBV6-4	NA	NA	TRBJ2-5	CASSQGCGGETQYF	TGTGCCAGCAGTCAAGGGTGTGGTGGCGAGACCCAGTACTTC
TRBV11-2	NA	NA	TRBJ2-7	CASSLGGFPILEQYF	TGTGCCAGCAGCTTAGGTGGTTTCCCCATCCTCGAGCAGTACTTC
TRBV28	NA	NA	TRBJ1-5	CASSFPGRNQPQHF	TGTGCCAGCAGTTTTCCAGGGCGGAATCAGCCCCAGCATTTT
TRBV11-1	NA	NA	TRBJ2-7	CASSSGPLASYEQYF	TGTGCCAGCAGCTCAGGACCGCTCGCGAGCTACGAGCAGTACTTC
TRBV27	NA	TRBD2	TRBJ2-3	CAISSGTSGREFTDTQYF	TGTGCCATCTCGTCCGGGACTAGCGGGAGAGAGTTCACAGATACGCAGTATTTT
TRBV19	NA	NA	TRBJ2-7	CASSSSYEQYF	TGTGCCAGTAGTTCGTCCTACGAGCAGTACTTC
TRBV5-1	few	NA	TRBJ1-1	CASSLSGQGYNEAFF	TGCGCCAGCAGCTTGAGCGGTCAGGGCTACAACGAAGCTTTCTTT